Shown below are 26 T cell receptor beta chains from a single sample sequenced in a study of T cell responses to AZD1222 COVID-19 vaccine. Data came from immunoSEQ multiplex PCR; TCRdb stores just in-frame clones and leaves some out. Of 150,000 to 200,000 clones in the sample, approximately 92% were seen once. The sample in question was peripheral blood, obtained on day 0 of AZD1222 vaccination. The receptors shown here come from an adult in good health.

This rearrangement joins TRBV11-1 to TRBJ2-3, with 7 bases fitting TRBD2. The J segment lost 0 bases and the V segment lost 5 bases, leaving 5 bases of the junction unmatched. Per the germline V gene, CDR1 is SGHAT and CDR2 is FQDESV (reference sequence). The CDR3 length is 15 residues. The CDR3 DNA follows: TGTGCCAGCAGCCGTACTAGCGACAGCACAGATACGCAGTATTTT. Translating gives CASSRTSDSTDTQYF.

The CDR3 region is CASRQDLAGAGELFF. The CDR3 DNA reads TGTGCCAGCAGGCAGGATCTAGCGGGAGCCGGGGAGCTGTTTTTT. The genes are TRBV7-2 and TRBJ2-2; TRBD2 matches at 10 bases. Losses at the gene ends were 6 bases for V and 6 bases for J; bases not matched to a gene: 7. CDR1 SGHTA and CDR2 FQGNSA come from the germline V gene. The CDR3 has 15 residues.

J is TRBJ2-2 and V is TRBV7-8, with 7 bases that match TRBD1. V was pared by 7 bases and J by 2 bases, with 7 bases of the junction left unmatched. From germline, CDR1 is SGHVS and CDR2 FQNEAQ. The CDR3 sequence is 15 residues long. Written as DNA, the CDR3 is TGTGCCAGCACCATCCGGGACAGCAACACCGGGGAGCTGTTTTTT. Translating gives CASTIRDSNTGELFF.

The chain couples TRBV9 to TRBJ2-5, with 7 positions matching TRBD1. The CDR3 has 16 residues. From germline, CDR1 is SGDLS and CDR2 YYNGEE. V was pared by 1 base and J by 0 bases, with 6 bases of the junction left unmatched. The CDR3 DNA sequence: TGTGCCAGCAGCGTATCGAGGGGGCAAAACCAAGAGACCCAGTACTTC. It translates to CASSVSRGQNQETQYF. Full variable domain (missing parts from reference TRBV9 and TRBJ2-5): DSGVTQTPKHLITATGQRVTLRCSPRSGDLSVYWYQQSLDQGLQFLIQYYNGEERAKGNILERFSAQQFPDLHSELNLSSLELGDSALYFCASSVSRGQNQETQYFGPGTRLLVL.

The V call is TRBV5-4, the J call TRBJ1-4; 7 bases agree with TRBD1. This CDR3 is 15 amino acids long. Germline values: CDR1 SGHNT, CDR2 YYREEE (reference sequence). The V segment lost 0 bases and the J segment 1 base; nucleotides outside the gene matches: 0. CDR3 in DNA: TGTGCCAGCAGCTTGGACAGGGGAACTAATGAAAAACTGTTTTTT. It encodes CASSLDRGTNEKLFF. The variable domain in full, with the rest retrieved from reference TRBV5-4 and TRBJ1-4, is ETGVTQSPTHLIKTRGQQVTLRCSSQSGHNTVSWYQQALGQGPQFIFQYYREEENGRGNFPPRFSGLQFPNYSSELNVNALELDDSALYLCASSLDRGTNEKLFFGSGTQLSVL.

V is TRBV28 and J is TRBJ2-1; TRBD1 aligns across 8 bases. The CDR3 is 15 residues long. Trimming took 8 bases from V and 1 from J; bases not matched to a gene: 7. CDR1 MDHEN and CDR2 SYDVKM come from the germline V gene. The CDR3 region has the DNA TGTGCCAGCGGACCGGGACAGGTATCCTACAATGAGCAGTTCTTC. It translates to CASGPGQVSYNEQFF.

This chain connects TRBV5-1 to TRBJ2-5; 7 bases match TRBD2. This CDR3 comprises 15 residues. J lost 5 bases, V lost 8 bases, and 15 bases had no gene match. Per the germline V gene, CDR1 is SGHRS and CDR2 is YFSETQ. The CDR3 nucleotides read TGCGCCAGTTCTTTAGATGGGGGGGTCCGGGAGACCCAGTACTTC. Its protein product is CASSLDGGVRETQYF. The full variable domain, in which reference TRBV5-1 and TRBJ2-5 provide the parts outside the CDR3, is KAGVTQTPRYLIKTRGQQVTLSCSPISGHRSVSWYQQTPGQGLQFLFEYFSETQRNKGNFPGRFSGRQFSNSRSEMNVSTLELGDSALYLCASSLDGGVRETQYFGPGTRLLVL.

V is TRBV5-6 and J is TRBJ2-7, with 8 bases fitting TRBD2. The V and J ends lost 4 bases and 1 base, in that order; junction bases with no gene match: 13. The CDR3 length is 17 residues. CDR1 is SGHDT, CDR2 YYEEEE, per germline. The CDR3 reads CASSQGPGLGVSYEQYF. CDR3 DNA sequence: TGTGCCAGCAGCCAGGGTCCGGGACTAGGCGTGTCCTACGAGCAGTACTTC.

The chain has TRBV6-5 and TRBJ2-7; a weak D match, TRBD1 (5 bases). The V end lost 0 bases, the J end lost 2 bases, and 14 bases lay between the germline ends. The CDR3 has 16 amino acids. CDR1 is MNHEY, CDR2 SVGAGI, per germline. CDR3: CASSYSIGQFTYEQYF. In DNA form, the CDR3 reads TGTGCCAGCAGTTACTCGATTGGACAATTCACCTACGAGCAGTACTTC.

The CDR3 DNA follows: TGTGCCAGCGTCCCTAGCGGGGGAAACAATGAGCAGTTCTTC. As protein: CASVPSGGNNEQFF. The chain has TRBV28 and TRBJ2-1; 10 bases line up with TRBD2. The V and J ends lost 8 bases and 5 bases, in that order; junction bases with no gene match: 6. The CDR3 extends over 14 amino acids. Germline V gene lookup returns CDR1 MDHEN and CDR2 SYDVKM. The full variable domain, its missing parts supplied by reference TRBV28 and TRBJ2-1, is DVKVTQSSRYLVKRTGEKVFLECVQDMDHENMFWYRQDPGLGLRLIYFSYDVKMKEKGDIPEGYSVSREKKERFSLILESASTNQTSMYLCASVPSGGNNEQFFGPGTRLTVL.

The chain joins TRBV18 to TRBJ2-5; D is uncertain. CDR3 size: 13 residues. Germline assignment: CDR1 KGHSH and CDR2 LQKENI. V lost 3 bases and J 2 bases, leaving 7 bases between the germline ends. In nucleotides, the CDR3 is TGTGCCAGCTCACCGGGGTTGCAAGAGACCCAGTACTTC. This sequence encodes CASSPGLQETQYF.

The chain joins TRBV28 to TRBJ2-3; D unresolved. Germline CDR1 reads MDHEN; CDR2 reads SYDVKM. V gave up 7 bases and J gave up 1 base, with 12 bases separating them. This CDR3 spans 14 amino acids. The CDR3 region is CASKDEQRTDTQYF. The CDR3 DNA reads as TGTGCCAGCAAGGATGAACAGCGCACAGATACGCAGTATTTT.

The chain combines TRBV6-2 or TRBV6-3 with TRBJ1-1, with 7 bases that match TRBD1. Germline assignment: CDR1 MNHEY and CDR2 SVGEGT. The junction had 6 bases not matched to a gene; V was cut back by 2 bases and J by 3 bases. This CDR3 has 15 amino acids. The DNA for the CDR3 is TGTGCCAGCAGTTACGGAGGGGGCTTGTACACTGAAGCTTTCTTT. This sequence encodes CASSYGGGLYTEAFF.

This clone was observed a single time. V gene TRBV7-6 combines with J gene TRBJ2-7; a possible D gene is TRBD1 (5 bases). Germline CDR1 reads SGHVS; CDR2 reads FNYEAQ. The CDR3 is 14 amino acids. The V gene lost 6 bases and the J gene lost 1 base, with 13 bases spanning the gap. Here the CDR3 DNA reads TGTGCCAGCAGGCCCGCGGACATATCCTACGAGCAGTACTTC. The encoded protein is CASRPADISYEQYF.

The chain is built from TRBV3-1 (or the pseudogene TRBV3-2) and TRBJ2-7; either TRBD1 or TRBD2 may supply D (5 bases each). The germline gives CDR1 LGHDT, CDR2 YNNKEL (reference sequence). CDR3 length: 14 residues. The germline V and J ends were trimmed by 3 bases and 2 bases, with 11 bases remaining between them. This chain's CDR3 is CASSHGHGTYEQYF. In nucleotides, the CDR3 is TGTGCCAGCAGCCACGGACACGGGACCTACGAGCAGTACTTC.

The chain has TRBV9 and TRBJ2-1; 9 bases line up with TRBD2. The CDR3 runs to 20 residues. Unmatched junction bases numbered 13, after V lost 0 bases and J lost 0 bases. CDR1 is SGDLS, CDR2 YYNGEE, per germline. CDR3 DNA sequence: TGTGCCAGCAGCGTAGTGTGGCTAGCGGGGCTAGGGAGCTCCTACAATGAGCAGTTCTTC. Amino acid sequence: CASSVVWLAGLGSSYNEQFF.

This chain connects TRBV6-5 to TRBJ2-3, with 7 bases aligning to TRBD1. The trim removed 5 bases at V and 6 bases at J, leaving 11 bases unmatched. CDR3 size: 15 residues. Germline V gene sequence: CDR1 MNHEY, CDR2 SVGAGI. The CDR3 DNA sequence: TGTGCCAGCAGTACCTGGACAGGAGAGAAGGATACGCAGTATTTT. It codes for CASSTWTGEKDTQYF.

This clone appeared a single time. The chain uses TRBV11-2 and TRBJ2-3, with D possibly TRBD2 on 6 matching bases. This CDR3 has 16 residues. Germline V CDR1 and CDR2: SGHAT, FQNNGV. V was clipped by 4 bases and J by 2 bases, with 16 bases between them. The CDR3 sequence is CASSWRIADHTDTQYF. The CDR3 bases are TGTGCCAGCAGCTGGAGGATAGCGGATCACACAGATACGCAGTATTTT.

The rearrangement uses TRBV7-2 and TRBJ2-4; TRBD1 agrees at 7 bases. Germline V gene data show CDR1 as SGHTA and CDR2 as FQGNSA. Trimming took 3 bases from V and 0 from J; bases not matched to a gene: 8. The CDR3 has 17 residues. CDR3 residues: CASSFSGTELAKNIQYF. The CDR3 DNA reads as TGTGCCAGCAGCTTTTCTGGGACAGAACTAGCCAAAAACATTCAGTACTTC. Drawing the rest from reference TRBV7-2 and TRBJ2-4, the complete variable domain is GAGVSQSPSNKVTEKGKDVELRCDPISGHTALYWYRQSLGQGLEFLIYFQGNSAPDKSGLPSDRFSAERTGGSVSTLTIQRTQQEDSAVYLCASSFSGTELAKNIQYFGAGTRLSVL.

The CDR3 region has the DNA TGTGCCAGCAGTTCCTTACTCCAGGGGGCAGGCTATGGCTACACCTTC. Amino acids: CASSSLLQGAGYGYTF. The chain links TRBV6-5 to TRBJ1-2; 8 nucleotides match TRBD1. The germline V gene encodes CDR1 MNHEY and CDR2 SVGAGI. There are 16 residues in the CDR3. The V segment lost 4 bases and the J segment 4 bases; nucleotides outside the gene matches: 11.

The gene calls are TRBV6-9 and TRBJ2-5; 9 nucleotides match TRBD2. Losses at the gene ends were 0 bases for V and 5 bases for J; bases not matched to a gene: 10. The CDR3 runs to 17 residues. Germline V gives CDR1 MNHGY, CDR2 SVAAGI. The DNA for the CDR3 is TGTGCCAGCAGTTATTCACGCGGGAGGGCCTTGGCCGAGACCCAGTACTTC. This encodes CASSYSRGRALAETQYF.

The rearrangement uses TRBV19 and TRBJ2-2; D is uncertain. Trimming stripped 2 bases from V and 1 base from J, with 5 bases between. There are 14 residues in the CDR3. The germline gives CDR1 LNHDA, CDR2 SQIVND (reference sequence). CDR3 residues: CASSISRNTGELFF. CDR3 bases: TGTGCCAGTAGTATAAGTAGGAACACCGGGGAGCTGTTTTTT.

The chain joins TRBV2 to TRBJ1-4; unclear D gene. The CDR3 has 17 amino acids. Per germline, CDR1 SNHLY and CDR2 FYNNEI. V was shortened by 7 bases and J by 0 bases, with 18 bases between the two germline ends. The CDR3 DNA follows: TGTGCCAGCACCGGAAGGTGGAAGGCGACAACTAATGAAAAACTGTTTTTT. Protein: CASTGRWKATTNEKLFF. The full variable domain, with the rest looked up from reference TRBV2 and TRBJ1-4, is EPEVTQTPSHQVTQMGQEVILRCVPISNHLYFYWYRQILGQKVEFLVSFYNNEISEKSEIFDDQFSVERPDGSNFTLKIRSTKLEDSAMYFCASTGRWKATTNEKLFFGSGTQLSVL.

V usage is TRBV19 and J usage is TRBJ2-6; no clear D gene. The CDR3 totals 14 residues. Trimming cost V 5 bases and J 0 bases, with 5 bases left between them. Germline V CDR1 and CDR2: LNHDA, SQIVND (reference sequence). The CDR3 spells CASSFLSGANVLTF. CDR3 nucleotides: TGTGCCAGTAGTTTTCTCTCTGGGGCCAACGTCCTGACTTTC. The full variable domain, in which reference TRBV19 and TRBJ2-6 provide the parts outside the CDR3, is DGGITQSPKYLFRKEGQNVTLSCEQNLNHDAMYWYRQDPGQGLRLIYYSQIVNDFQKGDIAEGYSVSREKKESFPLTVTSAQKNPTAFYLCASSFLSGANVLTFGAGSRLTVL.

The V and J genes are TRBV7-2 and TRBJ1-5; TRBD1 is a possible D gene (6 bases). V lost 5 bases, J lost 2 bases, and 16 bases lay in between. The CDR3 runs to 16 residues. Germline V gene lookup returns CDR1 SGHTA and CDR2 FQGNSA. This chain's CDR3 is CASSQGSLSGNQPQHF. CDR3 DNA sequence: TGTGCCAGCAGCCAGGGGTCCCTTTCCGGCAATCAGCCCCAGCATTTT.

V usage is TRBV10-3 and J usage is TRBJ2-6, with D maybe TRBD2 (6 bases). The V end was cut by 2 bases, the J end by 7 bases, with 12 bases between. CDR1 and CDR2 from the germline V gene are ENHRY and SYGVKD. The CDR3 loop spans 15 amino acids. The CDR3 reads CAISEPRGLANVLTF. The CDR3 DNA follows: TGTGCCATCAGTGAGCCCCGGGGGTTAGCCAACGTCCTGACTTTC.